These 20 T cell receptor beta chains originate from one sample sequenced in a study of read filtering for tumor transcriptome and immune sequencing. From roughly 390 ng of RNA, a library with molecular barcoded alpha/delta and beta/gamma adaptors was made. TCRdb re-analysed the reads in MiXCR, keeping a single row per CDR3 protein. Of approximately 140,000 distinct CDR3 sequences in the sample, less than 15% are singletons; the top ten hold around 8.2%. The source material was a population of CD138-negative cells sorted from bone marrow. The receptors were sampled from a donor older than 35 with multiple myeloma.

A remark on this clonotype: A read error is possible here, since a much larger clone lies one base away. J is TRBJ2-5 and V is TRBV14; 7 nucleotides match TRBD1. The CDR3 is 15 residues long. CDR1 is SGHDN, CDR2 FVKESK, per germline. CDR3 region: CANSHAGTEIETQYF. CDR3 DNA sequence: TGTGCCAACAGCCATGCCGGGACAGAAATAGAGACCCAGTACTTC.

Concerning this clonotype itself: One end of the junction varies from germline; a read error may be responsible. This chain joins TRBV3-1 and TRBJ2-5, with D possibly being TRBD2 (6 bases). CDR1 is LGHDT, CDR2 YNNKEL, per germline (reference sequence). The CDR3 loop spans 15 amino acids. The DNA for the CDR3 is TGTGCCTGCAGCTCCCGGACTACCCTCCAAGAGACCCAGTACTTC. It encodes CACSSRTTLQETQYF.

This clonotype has ten or more counts. This chain uses TRBV5-1 with TRBJ2-7; tentative D call: TRBD1 (6 bases). Per the germline V gene, CDR1 is SGHRS and CDR2 is YFSETQ. The CDR3 contains 15 residues. Between the trimmed V and J ends, which lost 2 bases and 0 bases, there was a span of 12 bases. The CDR3 DNA reads TGCGCCAGCAGCTTAGGGACACTCTACTCCTACGAGCAGTACTTC. Its protein is CASSLGTLYSYEQYF.

This chain joins TRBV5-5 and TRBJ2-2; 8 positions match TRBD2. With V trimmed by 4 bases and J by 2 bases, 7 bases remained unmatched. CDR1 and CDR2 from the germline V gene are SGHKS and YYEKEE (reference sequence). This CDR3 is built from 16 residues. The CDR3 sequence: CASSKGLASNTGELFF. For the CDR3, the DNA is TGTGCCAGCAGCAAAGGACTAGCCAGTAACACCGGGGAGCTGTTTTTT.

This clonotype was counted many times. The gene calls are TRBV11-2 and TRBJ2-6; D not certain. The CDR3 is 16 residues long. With 0 bases removed from V and 4 bases from J, the gap between germline ends came to 10 bases. CDR1 SGHAT and CDR2 FQNNGV come from the germline V gene. CDR3 residues: CASSLDLPGGANVLTF. As DNA, the CDR3 is TGTGCCAGCAGCTTAGATCTACCTGGAGGGGCCAACGTCCTGACTTTC.

The chain is built from TRBV3-1 and TRBJ2-3; D is uncertain. Between the trimmed V and J ends, which lost 0 bases and 2 bases, there was a span of 15 bases. CDR1 is LGHDT, CDR2 YNNKEL, per germline (reference sequence). The CDR3 runs to 17 residues. The CDR3 region is CASSQETVKGITDTQYF. The DNA for the CDR3 is TGTGCCAGCAGCCAAGAAACGGTCAAGGGCATCACAGATACGCAGTATTTT.

This clonotype appeared many times. This sequence joins TRBV12-3 or TRBV12-4 and TRBJ2-2, with D possibly being TRBD2 (6 bases). This CDR3 spans 20 amino acids. The V and J ends lost 0 bases and 4 bases respectively, with 24 bases between them. The CDR3 nucleotides read TGTGCCAGCAGTTTAGCGGAGAATGTTTGGAGGGCTGAGAGCACCGGGGAGCTGTTTTTT. Its protein product is CASSLAENVWRAESTGELFF.

V gene TRBV29-1 combines with J gene TRBJ1-1; D possibly corresponds to TRBD1 (5 bases). With 3 bases removed from V and 4 bases from J, the gap between germline ends came to 9 bases. The germline CDR1 and CDR2 sequences are SQVTM and ANQGSEA. The CDR3 contains 12 residues. CDR3 bases: TGCAGCGTTGAGGGGGGTTTCACTGAAGCTTTCTTT. Amino acids: CSVEGGFTEAFF. Full variable domain (remainder filled in from reference TRBV29-1 and TRBJ1-1): SAVISQKPSRDICQRGTSLTIQCQVDSQVTMMFWYRQQPGQSLTLIATANQGSEATYESGFVIDKFPISRPNLTFSTLTVSNMSPEDSSIYLCSVEGGFTEAFFGQGTRLTVV.

In regard to this clonotype: With a much larger clone just one base away, this may be a read error. V and J are TRBV30 and TRBJ1-5, with no clear D. The CDR3 has 14 amino acids. Per the germline V gene, CDR1 is GTSNPN and CDR2 is SVGIG (reference sequence). V dropped 7 bases and J dropped 5 bases, with 18 bases sitting between them. Here the CDR3 reads CAYRRSGEDQPQHF. Here the CDR3 DNA reads TGTGCCTACCGACGATCCGGGGAGGATCAGCCCCAGCATTTT.

This clonotype came up many times. CDR3 in amino acids: CASSLFGTDNEQFF. CDR3 nucleotides: TGCGCCAGCAGCTTGTTCGGGACAGACAATGAGCAGTTCTTC. The rearrangement links TRBV5-1 to TRBJ2-1, with TRBD1 matching over 7 bases. The CDR3 spans 14 residues. Unmatched junction bases numbered 3, after V lost 1 base and J lost 5 bases. Per germline, CDR1 SGHRS and CDR2 YFSETQ. Together with reference TRBV5-1 and TRBJ2-1, the CDR3 gives the full variable domain: KAGVTQTPRYLIKTRGQQVTLSCSPISGHRSVSWYQQTPGQGLQFLFEYFSETQRNKGNFPGRFSGRQFSNSRSEMNVSTLELGDSALYLCASSLFGTDNEQFFGPGTRLTVL.

Of note for this clonotype: One end of the junction fails to match germline, which may point to a read error. The chain employs TRBV19 and TRBJ2-2; D is possibly TRBD1 (6 bases). Germline V gene lookup returns CDR1 LNHDA and CDR2 SQIVND (reference sequence). The CDR3 is 14 amino acids. CDR3 in DNA: TGTGCCTGTAGTATCGCCAACCTAAGGGGGTGGCTGTTTTTT. Protein sequence: CACSIANLRGWLFF.

This clonotype came up a few times. The chain recombines TRBV30 with TRBJ1-5; D not certain. V shed 2 bases and J shed 2 bases, with 7 bases lying between them. Germline CDR1 is GTSNPN and CDR2 is SVGIG (reference sequence). This CDR3 comprises 13 residues. The CDR3 nucleotides are TGTGCCTGGAGTCCGAGGGGCAATCAGCCCCAGCATTTT. Translation: CAWSPRGNQPQHF.

A few counts support this clonotype. The chain has TRBV19 and TRBJ1-5; no clear D gene. Trimming removed 3 bases at V and 2 bases at J, with 8 bases between. Germline V gives CDR1 LNHDA, CDR2 SQIVND (reference sequence). The CDR3 consists of 14 residues. The CDR3: CASSMAKRNQPQHF. The CDR3, as DNA: TGTGCCAGTAGTATGGCAAAGCGCAATCAGCCCCAGCATTTT.

Note on this clonotype: This may be a read error, as it is one base from a much larger clone. As the CDR3 is not closed by the conserved phenylalanine or tryptophan, this likely results from a read error. The chain combines TRBV7-2 with TRBJ2-2; a weak D match, TRBD1 (6 bases). Germline CDR1 reads SGHTA; CDR2 reads FQGNSA. CDR3 size: 15 residues. The germline V and J ends were trimmed by 2 bases and 4 bases, with 11 bases remaining between them. CDR3 bases: TGTGCCAGCAGCTTATCACAGGGATCCACCGGGGAGCTGTTTCTT. The encoded protein is CASSLSQGSTGELFL.

This clonotype was detected many times. The rearrangement links TRBV29-1 to TRBJ2-7, with 9 bases fitting TRBD1. Trimming removed 7 bases from V and 9 bases from J; junction bases left unmatched: 10. Per germline, CDR1 SQVTM and CDR2 ANQGSEA. This CDR3 comprises 12 residues. The CDR3 nucleotides read TGCAGCGGATCCGGGACAGGGAGGGTGCAGTACTTC. It specifies CSGSGTGRVQYF.

This clonotype was picked up many times. The chain couples TRBV19 to TRBJ2-1, with unresolved D. The CDR3 is 15 amino acids. The ends were cut back, 4 bases at V and 6 bases at J, with 16 bases in the middle. Germline loops: CDR1 LNHDA, CDR2 SQIVND (reference sequence). The CDR3 is CASSTPSGFSNEQFF. The CDR3 coding sequence is TGTGCCAGTAGTACCCCGTCTGGGTTTAGCAATGAGCAGTTCTTC.

There are a few counts of this clonotype. The chain recombines TRBV29-1 with TRBJ2-4; D gene unclear. V lost 2 bases and J lost 1, with 6 bases in between. The length of the CDR3 is 13 residues. The germline V gene encodes CDR1 SQVTM and CDR2 ANQGSEA. CDR3 protein: CSVEHAAKNIQYF. The CDR3 region has the DNA TGCAGCGTTGAACACGCGGCCAAAAACATTCAGTACTTC.

As to this clonotype: At one boundary the junction diverges from the germline segment, which might be a read error. This chain connects TRBV15 to TRBJ2-3; D is undetermined. CDR1 LNHNV and CDR2 YYDKDF come from the germline V gene (reference sequence). CDR3 length: 12 residues. The CDR3 is CATSRVGDTRYF. CDR3 bases: TGTGCCACCAGCAGAGTAGGAGATACGCGGTATTTT.

This clonotype was counted many times. V and J are TRBV20-1 and TRBJ1-2; 11 positions agree with TRBD1. This CDR3 region has 16 residues. Trimming at V came to 0 bases and at J to 4 bases, leaving 7 bases not matched to a gene. Germline V CDR1 and CDR2: DFQATT, SNEGSKA (reference sequence). The CDR3 spells CSARDPRTGGGYGYTF. The CDR3 nucleotides read TGCAGTGCTAGAGACCCGCGGACAGGGGGCGGCTATGGCTACACCTTC.

This clonotype has a handful of counts. Being one base from a much bigger clone, this may be a read error. J is TRBJ2-1 and V is TRBV6-6, with TRBD1 matching over 10 bases. V shed 6 bases and J 8 bases; nucleotides not matched to a gene: 7. Germline V gives CDR1 MNHNY, CDR2 SVGAGI (reference sequence). The CDR3 totals 14 residues. CDR3 DNA sequence: TGTGCCAGCAGCCAACGGGACAGGGGTGATGAGCAGTTCTTC. Amino acids: CASSQRDRGDEQFF.